Below, 27 T cell receptor beta chains from the same sample are listed, as sequenced in a study of T cells in Graves' hyperthyroidism and ophthalmopathy. TCR beta CDR3 regions were amplified from RNA transcripts. With the HTBI primer set, the TCR CDR3 went through a first round of RT-PCR. One entry per CDR3 protein results from TCRdb running MiXCR on the multiplex PCR reads. The profile shows about 360,000 distinct CDR3 sequences, about 12% of them singletons. The specimen was blood. The receptors originated from a woman between 18 and 29 years old with Graves' hyperthyroidism.

This clonotype was picked up many times. This chain uses TRBV4-1 with TRBJ2-5, with 14 bases that match TRBD2. Germline trimming cut 0 bases from V and 0 bases from J; bases unmatched to any gene: 3. The V gene's germline CDR1 is MGHRA and CDR2 YSYEKL. This CDR3 spans 18 amino acids. The CDR3 sequence: CASSQEGLAGGNQETQYF. The DNA for the CDR3 is TGCGCCAGCAGCCAAGAAGGACTAGCGGGAGGCAACCAAGAGACCCAGTACTTC.

In this sample, this clonotype turned up many times. CDR3 in amino acids: CASSVATRGPDREDGYTF. CDR3 nucleotides: TGTGCCAGCAGCGTAGCTACCCGGGGGCCTGACAGGGAGGATGGCTACACCTTC. This chain connects TRBV9 to TRBJ1-2, with 7 bases matching TRBD1. Germline V gives CDR1 SGDLS, CDR2 YYNGEE. The trim removed 0 bases at V and 6 bases at J, leaving 17 bases unmatched. The CDR3 contains 18 residues. The full variable domain, with the rest looked up from reference TRBV9 and TRBJ1-2, is DSGVTQTPKHLITATGQRVTLRCSPRSGDLSVYWYQQSLDQGLQFLIQYYNGEERAKGNILERFSAQQFPDLHSELNLSSLELGDSALYFCASSVATRGPDREDGYTFGSGTRLTVV.

This clonotype was detected ten times or more. The chain has TRBV28 and TRBJ1-4; 11 nucleotides line up with TRBD1. This CDR3 has 16 amino acids. The V and J ends lost 0 bases and 11 bases, in that order; junction bases with no gene match: 8. Germline V gives CDR1 MDHEN, CDR2 SYDVKM. Here the CDR3 reads CASSLWSGTGGDKLFF. CDR3 nucleotide sequence: TGTGCCAGCAGTTTATGGTCCGGGACAGGGGGTGATAAACTGTTTTTT.

The rearrangement uses TRBV5-6 and TRBJ1-3; 8 bases agree with TRBD1. Losses at the gene ends were 4 bases for V and 4 bases for J; bases not matched to a gene: 4. The CDR3 is 14 residues long. CDR1 and CDR2 from the germline V gene are SGHDT and YYEEEE. This CDR3 reads CASSTRGRGNTIYF. Written as DNA, the CDR3 is TGTGCCAGCAGCACCAGGGGGCGCGGAAACACCATATATTTT.

This CDR3 reads CASSLGSGRLENTGELFF. The DNA for the CDR3 is TGTGCCAGCAGCTTGGGTAGCGGGAGACTAGAGAACACCGGGGAGCTGTTTTTT. V and J are TRBV5-4 and TRBJ2-2; 9 bases are shared with TRBD2. The CDR3 covers 18 residues. V shed 0 bases and J 1 base; nucleotides not matched to a gene: 7. Germline V gene data show CDR1 as SGHNT and CDR2 as YYREEE (reference sequence).

This clonotype was observed many times. The chain employs TRBV5-1 and TRBJ1-1; a weak D match, TRBD1 (5 bases). Germline loops: CDR1 SGHRS, CDR2 YFSETQ. V was clipped by 5 bases and J by 0 bases, with 11 bases between them. The CDR3 extends over 14 amino acids. Here the CDR3 reads CASRSGTMNTEAFF. CDR3 in DNA: TGCGCCAGCAGATCCGGGACGATGAACACTGAAGCTTTCTTT.

Remarks on this clonotype: A single base separates this from a much larger clone, so it may be a read error. The rearrangement uses TRBV29-1 and TRBJ1-1; a possible D gene is TRBD1 (6 bases). The germline V and J ends were trimmed by 5 bases and 1 base, with 17 bases remaining between them. Germline lookup yields CDR1 SQVTM and CDR2 ANQGSEA. This CDR3 spans 15 amino acids. As DNA, the CDR3 is TGCAGCGTTAAAGGTATTGGGGGCCCGAACACTGAAGCTTTCTTT. It codes for CSVKGIGGPNTEAFF. The whole variable domain, filled in from reference TRBV29-1 and TRBJ1-1, reads SAVISQKPSRDICQRGTSLTIQCQVDSQVTMMFWYRQQPGQSLTLIATANQGSEATYESGFVIDKFPISRPNLTFSTLTVSNMSPEDSSIYLCSVKGIGGPNTEAFFGQGTRLTVV.

About this clonotype: A much larger clone lies a single base off, so this may be a read error. The chain recombines TRBV12-3 or TRBV12-4 with TRBJ2-3; D is ambiguous. This CDR3 has 12 amino acids. The DNA for the CDR3 is TGTGCCAGCAGTTTACGGCCAGATACGCTGTATTTT. Translation gives CASSLRPDTLYF.

Points on this clonotype: This clone may be a read error of a much larger clone one base away. V gene TRBV28 combines with J gene TRBJ2-7, with no clear D. This CDR3 has 13 residues. CDR1 is MDHEN and CDR2 is SYDVKM in the germline V gene. The CDR3 loop reads CAGSSRIIHEQYF. The CDR3 nucleotides read TGTGCCGGCAGTTCCCGTATTATCCACGAGCAGTACTTC.

This clonotype was seen at least ten times. The rearrangement links TRBV4-3 to TRBJ1-2; D perhaps matches TRBD1 (5 bases). Germline CDR1 LGHNA, CDR2 YSLEER. This CDR3 spans 15 amino acids. Trimming removed 7 bases at V and 8 bases at J, with 23 bases between. CDR3 DNA: TGCGCCAGCACCGCGGGGGTAGGGCTTCATAGCGGCTACACCTTC. Its protein is CASTAGVGLHSGYTF.

This clonotype was counted at least ten times. The V gene is TRBV30, the J gene TRBJ2-3, with TRBD2 matching over 11 bases. Germline loops: CDR1 GTSNPN, CDR2 SVGIG (reference sequence). The CDR3 is 16 residues long. Trimming took 0 bases from V and 5 from J; bases not matched to a gene: 7. CDR3 DNA: TGTGCCTGGAGTGTAGGTCTAGCGGGAGGACTAGATACGCAGTATTTT. Encoded protein: CAWSVGLAGGLDTQYF.

This clonotype was counted a few times. The J gene is TRBJ2-3, the V gene TRBV9; 8 bases are a match to TRBD2. Germline assignment: CDR1 SGDLS and CDR2 YYNGEE. V dropped 0 bases and J dropped 3; count of bases not matched to a gene: 3. The CDR3 extends over 15 amino acids. For the CDR3, the DNA is TGTGCCAGCAGCGTAGATCCTAGCGGGACAGATACGCAGTATTTT. Amino acid sequence: CASSVDPSGTDTQYF. Full variable domain (outside the CDR3, taken from reference TRBV9 and TRBJ2-3): DSGVTQTPKHLITATGQRVTLRCSPRSGDLSVYWYQQSLDQGLQFLIQYYNGEERAKGNILERFSAQQFPDLHSELNLSSLELGDSALYFCASSVDPSGTDTQYFGPGTRLTVL.

This clonotype has at least ten counts. The chain couples TRBV13 to TRBJ2-1, with 8 bases lining up with TRBD2. J gave up 6 bases and V 3 bases, and 7 bases lay outside the gene matches. The CDR3 runs to 15 residues. Germline lookup yields CDR1 PRHDT and CDR2 FYEKMQ (reference sequence). Here the CDR3 DNA reads TGTGCCAGCAGCTTGGGACTAGGAGTAGTCAATGAGCAGTTCTTC. Amino acids: CASSLGLGVVNEQFF.

In this sample, this clonotype turned up many times. J is TRBJ1-1 and V is TRBV24-1; TRBD1 might be the D (6 bases). The CDR3 covers 14 residues. Germline CDR1 and CDR2: KGHDR and SFDVKD. With 7 bases removed from V and 1 base from J, the gap between germline ends came to 12 bases. The CDR3: CATRPGHTNTEAFF. The CDR3 bases are TGTGCCACCAGGCCGGGACATACGAACACTGAAGCTTTCTTT.

This clonotype was seen repeatedly, ten times or more. The chain employs TRBV27 and TRBJ1-1, with D perhaps matching TRBD1 (6 bases). Trimming removed 7 bases from V and 4 bases from J, with 16 bases in between. There are 14 residues in the CDR3. CDR1 is MNHEY and CDR2 is SMNVEV in the germline V gene (reference sequence). This CDR3 reads CASTPGGGPTEAFF. The CDR3, as DNA: TGTGCCAGCACCCCCGGGGGCGGCCCCACTGAAGCTTTCTTT.

This clonotype was detected ten times or more. V and J are TRBV11-2 and TRBJ2-3; D is unclear. This CDR3 has 13 amino acids. Germline assignment: CDR1 SGHAT and CDR2 FQNNGV. Trimming left V 6 bases short and J 1 base short, with 8 bases between. CDR3 bases: TGTGCCAGCAGGCCCGGTGGCACAGATACGCAGTATTTT. Its protein product is CASRPGGTDTQYF.

The chain uses TRBV19 and TRBJ2-2; D is possibly TRBD1 (6 bases). The germline V gene encodes CDR1 LNHDA and CDR2 SQIVND (reference sequence). The CDR3 length is 17 residues. With 0 bases removed from V and 1 base from J, the gap between germline ends came to 12 bases. The CDR3 sequence: CASSIDGGRVNTGELFF. The CDR3 DNA is TGTGCCAGTAGTATAGATGGGGGCAGGGTGAACACCGGGGAGCTGTTTTTT.

This clonotype was recorded many times. V and J are TRBV7-8 and TRBJ1-1; D remains unclear. V gave up 0 bases and J gave up 0 bases, with 2 bases separating them. The CDR3 sequence is 13 residues long. CDR1 and CDR2 from the germline V gene are SGHVS and FQNEAQ. Here the CDR3 reads CASSLALNTEAFF. CDR3 nucleotides: TGTGCCAGCAGCTTAGCCTTGAACACTGAAGCTTTCTTT.

This clonotype was seen only a few times. CDR3 amino acids: CASSHLGPTEGKDREGFYEQYF. Written as DNA, the CDR3 is TGTGCCAGCAGCCACCTAGGACCCACAGAGGGTAAAGACAGGGAGGGCTTCTACGAGCAGTACTTC. The J gene is TRBJ2-7, the V gene TRBV7-9, with D tentatively TRBD1 or TRBD2 (7 bases each). Between the trimmed V and J ends, which lost 5 bases and 3 bases, there was a span of 38 bases. This CDR3 is 22 amino acids long. Germline V CDR1 and CDR2: SEHNR, FQNEAQ (reference sequence).

This clonotype has ten or more counts. The DNA is omitted, as the CDR3 cannot be located on it reliably, and the CDR3 follows TCRdb's listing. This rearrangement joins TRBV12-3 or TRBV12-4 to TRBJ1-3; the table gives TRBD1 as D, unverified against the DNA. The length of the CDR3 is 14 amino acids, counting both ends. This CDR3 reads CASSFLAGTDTIYF.

This clonotype was recorded once. The gene calls are TRBV4-1 and TRBJ1-5; 7 bases map to TRBD1. Germline CDR1 and CDR2: MGHRA and YSYEKL. The junction had 9 bases not matched to a gene; V was cut back by 4 bases and J by 6 bases. The CDR3 is 15 amino acids. The chain's CDR3 is CASSPTRTGGQPQHF. Here the CDR3 DNA reads TGCGCCAGCAGCCCAACCCGGACAGGCGGTCAGCCCCAGCATTTT.

This clonotype came up many times. This chain links TRBV20-1 with TRBJ1-3, with a weak D call TRBD1 (5 bases). Trimming cost V 0 bases and J 2 bases, with 8 bases left between them. The CDR3 spans 14 residues. Germline values: CDR1 DFQATT, CDR2 SNEGSKA (reference sequence). For the CDR3, the DNA is TGCAGTGCTAGAGAAAGCAGGGCTGGAAACACCATATATTTT. It is translated as CSARESRAGNTIYF.

At least ten counts were recorded for this clonotype. CDR3 DNA sequence: TGTGCCAGCAGTGAAGCTCCAGGGCCGCATGGCTACACCTTC. Translation gives CASSEAPGPHGYTF. This rearrangement joins TRBV2 to TRBJ1-2; the D gene is possibly TRBD1 (5 bases). Germline CDR1 SNHLY, CDR2 FYNNEI. V lost 0 bases to trimming and J lost 6 bases, with 11 bases between them. The length of the CDR3 is 14 residues.

This clonotype was detected ten times or more. V and J are TRBV20-1 and TRBJ1-4, with TRBD1 matching over 10 bases. The CDR3 extends over 13 amino acids. The J segment lost 6 bases and the V segment lost 5 bases, leaving 3 bases of the junction unmatched. Germline CDR1 and CDR2: DFQATT and SNEGSKA (reference sequence). CDR3 sequence: CSAGGQGDEKLFF. The CDR3 DNA reads as TGCAGTGCTGGCGGACAGGGGGATGAAAAACTGTTTTTT.

This clonotype was counted many times. The chain is built from TRBV10-3 and TRBJ1-1; D unresolved. Germline CDR1 ENHRY, CDR2 SYGVKD. The V and J ends lost 0 bases and 4 bases respectively, with 9 bases between them. This CDR3 is built from 14 residues. The CDR3 reads CAISESVEGTEAFF. DNA of the CDR3: TGTGCCATCAGTGAGTCGGTGGAGGGCACTGAAGCTTTCTTT.

This clonotype was counted at least ten times. The chain combines TRBV28 with TRBJ2-7, with TRBD2 identical over 7 bases. Germline CDR1 reads MDHEN; CDR2 reads SYDVKM. This CDR3 region has 16 residues. V lost 3 bases, J lost 0 bases, and 8 bases stayed unmatched. CDR3 in amino acids: CASSFSLAALSYEQYF. The CDR3 nucleotides read TGTGCCAGCAGTTTTAGTCTAGCGGCACTCTCCTACGAGCAGTACTTC.

This clonotype was seen many times. This chain links TRBV30 with TRBJ2-1; tentatively, D is TRBD2 (5 bases). From germline, CDR1 is GTSNPN and CDR2 SVGIG (reference sequence). The V end was cut by 5 bases, the J end by 0 bases, with 17 bases between. The CDR3 is 16 residues long. The CDR3 is CAWGNLAGSSYNEQFF. The CDR3 coding sequence is TGTGCCTGGGGAAACCTAGCAGGTAGCTCCTACAATGAGCAGTTCTTC.